The clone carrying this T cell receptor beta chain showed up just a few times. Its target is not known. TCRdb independently ran MiXCR on the reads; one entry per CDR3 protein. The profile shows about 740,000 distinct CDR3 sequences, 35% of them singletons. This sample is part of a study of T cell repertoires in cytomegalovirus infection. Study summary: A matching HLA type, together with CMV infection, was signaled by public TCR beta signatures. Overall study findings and caveats: Cumulative frequency of public TCR beta families picked out carriers of CMV plus the relevant HLA. In two of eight donors, the top clonotype was HLA-C-restricted CMV-specific.

Between the trimmed V and J ends, which lost 1 base and 0 bases, there was a span of 18 bases. Germline V lookup: CDR1 MGHRA, CDR2 YSYEKL. The CDR3 spans 19 residues. This clonotype was sampled from a human donor in good health (CMV status not recorded). Some clones in this sample may be carry-over from other donors' samples. The chain joins TRBV4-1 to TRBJ1-4, with D possibly matching TRBD1 (5 bases). The sample consisted of PBMCs. CDR3 DNA sequence: TGCGCCAGCAGCCAAGGACTAGGGGATAGAATTGCAACTAATGAAAAACTGTTTTTT. The encoded protein is CASSQGLGDRIATNEKLFF.